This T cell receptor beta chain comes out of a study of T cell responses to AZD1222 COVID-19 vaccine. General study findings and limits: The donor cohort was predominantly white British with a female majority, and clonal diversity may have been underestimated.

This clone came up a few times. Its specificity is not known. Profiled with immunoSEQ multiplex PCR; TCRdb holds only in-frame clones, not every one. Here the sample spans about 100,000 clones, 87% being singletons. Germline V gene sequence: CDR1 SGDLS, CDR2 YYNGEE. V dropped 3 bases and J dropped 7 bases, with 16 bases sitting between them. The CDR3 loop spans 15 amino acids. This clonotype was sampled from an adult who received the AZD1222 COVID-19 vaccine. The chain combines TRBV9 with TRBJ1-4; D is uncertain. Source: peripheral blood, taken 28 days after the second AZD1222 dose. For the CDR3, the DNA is TGTGCCAGCAGCGCGAGTCCCTCACGCAGTGAAAAACTGTTTTTT. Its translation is CASSASPSRSEKLFF. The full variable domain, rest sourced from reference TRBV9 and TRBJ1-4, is DSGVTQTPKHLITATGQRVTLRCSPRSGDLSVYWYQQSLDQGLQFLIQYYNGEERAKGNILERFSAQQFPDLHSELNLSSLELGDSALYFCASSASPSRSEKLFFGSGTQLSVL.